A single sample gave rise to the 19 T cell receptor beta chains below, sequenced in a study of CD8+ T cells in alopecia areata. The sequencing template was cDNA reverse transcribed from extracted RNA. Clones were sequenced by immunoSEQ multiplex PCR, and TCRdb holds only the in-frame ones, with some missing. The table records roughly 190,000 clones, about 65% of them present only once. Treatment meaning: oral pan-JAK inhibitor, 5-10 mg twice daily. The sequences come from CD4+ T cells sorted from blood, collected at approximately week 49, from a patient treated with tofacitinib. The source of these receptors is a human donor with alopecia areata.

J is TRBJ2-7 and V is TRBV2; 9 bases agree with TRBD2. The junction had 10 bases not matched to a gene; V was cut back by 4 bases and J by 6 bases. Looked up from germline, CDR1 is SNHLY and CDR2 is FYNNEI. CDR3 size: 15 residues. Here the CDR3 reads CASSVGRGGPSEQYF. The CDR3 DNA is TGTGCCAGCAGTGTGGGGCGGGGGGGCCCCAGCGAGCAGTACTTC.

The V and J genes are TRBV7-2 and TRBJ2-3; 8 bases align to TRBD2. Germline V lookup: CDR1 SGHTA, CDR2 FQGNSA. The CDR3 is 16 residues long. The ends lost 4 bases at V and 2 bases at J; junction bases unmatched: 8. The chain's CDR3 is CASSSAAGAPTDTQYF. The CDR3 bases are TGTGCCAGCAGCTCCGCAGCGGGGGCCCCCACAGATACGCAGTATTTT. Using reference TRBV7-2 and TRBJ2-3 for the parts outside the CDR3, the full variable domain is GAGVSQSPSNKVTEKGKDVELRCDPISGHTALYWYRQSLGQGLEFLIYFQGNSAPDKSGLPSDRFSAERTGGSVSTLTIQRTQQEDSAVYLCASSSAAGAPTDTQYFGPGTRLTVL.

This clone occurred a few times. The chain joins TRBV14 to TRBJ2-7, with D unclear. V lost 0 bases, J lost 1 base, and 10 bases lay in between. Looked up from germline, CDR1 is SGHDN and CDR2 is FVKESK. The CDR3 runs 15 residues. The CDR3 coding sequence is TGTGCCAGCAGCCAAGACCGGCAGACGTCCTACGAGCAGTACTTC. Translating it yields CASSQDRQTSYEQYF.

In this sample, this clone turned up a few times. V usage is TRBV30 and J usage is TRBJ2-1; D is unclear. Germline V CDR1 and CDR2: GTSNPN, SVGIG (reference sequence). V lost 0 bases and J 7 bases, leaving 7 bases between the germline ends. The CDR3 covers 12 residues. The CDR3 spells CAWSVRPNEQFF. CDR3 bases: TGTGCCTGGAGTGTACGTCCGAATGAGCAGTTCTTC. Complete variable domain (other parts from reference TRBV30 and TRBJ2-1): SQTIHQWPATLVQPVGSPLSLECTVEGTSNPNLYWYRQAAGRGLQLLFYSVGIGQISSEVPQNLSASRPQDRQFILSSKKLLLSDSGFYLCAWSVRPNEQFFGPGTRLTVL.

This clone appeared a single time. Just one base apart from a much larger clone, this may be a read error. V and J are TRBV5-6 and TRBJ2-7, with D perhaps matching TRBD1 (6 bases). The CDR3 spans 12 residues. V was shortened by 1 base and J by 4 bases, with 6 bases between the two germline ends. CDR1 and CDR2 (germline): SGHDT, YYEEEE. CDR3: CASSLTGYEQYF. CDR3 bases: TGTGCCAGCAGCTTGACAGGGTACGAGCAGTACTTC.

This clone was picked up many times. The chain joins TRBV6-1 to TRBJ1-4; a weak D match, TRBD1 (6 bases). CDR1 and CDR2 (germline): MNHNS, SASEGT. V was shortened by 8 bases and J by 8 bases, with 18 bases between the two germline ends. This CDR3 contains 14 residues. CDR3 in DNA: TGTGCCAGCGGAGTCACAGGGCGAAGCGAAAAACTGTTTTTT. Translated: CASGVTGRSEKLFF.

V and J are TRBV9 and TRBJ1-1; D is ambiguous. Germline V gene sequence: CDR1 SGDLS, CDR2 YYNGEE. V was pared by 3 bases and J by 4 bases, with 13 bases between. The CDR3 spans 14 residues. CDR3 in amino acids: CASSATTSPTEAFF. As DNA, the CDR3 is TGTGCCAGCAGCGCAACGACTTCGCCCACTGAAGCTTTCTTT. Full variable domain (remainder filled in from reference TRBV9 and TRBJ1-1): DSGVTQTPKHLITATGQRVTLRCSPRSGDLSVYWYQQSLDQGLQFLIQYYNGEERAKGNILERFSAQQFPDLHSELNLSSLELGDSALYFCASSATTSPTEAFFGQGTRLTVV.

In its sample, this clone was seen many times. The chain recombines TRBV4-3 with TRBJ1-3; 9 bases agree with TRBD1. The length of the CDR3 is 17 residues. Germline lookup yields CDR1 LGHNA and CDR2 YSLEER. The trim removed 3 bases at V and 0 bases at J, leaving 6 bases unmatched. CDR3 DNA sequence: TGCGCCAGCAGCCATCCCGGGACAGGGAGCTCTGGAAACACCATATATTTT. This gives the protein CASSHPGTGSSGNTIYF.

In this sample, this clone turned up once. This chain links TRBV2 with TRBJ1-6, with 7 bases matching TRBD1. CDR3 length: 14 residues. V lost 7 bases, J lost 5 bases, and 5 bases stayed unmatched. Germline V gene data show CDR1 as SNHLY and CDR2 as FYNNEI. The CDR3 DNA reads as TGTGCCAGCAACGGGGACAGTAATAATTCACCCCTCCACTTT. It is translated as CASNGDSNNSPLHF.

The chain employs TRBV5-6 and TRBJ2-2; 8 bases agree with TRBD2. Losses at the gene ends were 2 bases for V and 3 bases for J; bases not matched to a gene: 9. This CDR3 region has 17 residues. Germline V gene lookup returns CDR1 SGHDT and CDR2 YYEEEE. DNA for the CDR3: TGTGCCAGCAGCTTTGGGCGTATAGCGGGGCACACCGGGGAGCTGTTTTTT. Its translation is CASSFGRIAGHTGELFF.

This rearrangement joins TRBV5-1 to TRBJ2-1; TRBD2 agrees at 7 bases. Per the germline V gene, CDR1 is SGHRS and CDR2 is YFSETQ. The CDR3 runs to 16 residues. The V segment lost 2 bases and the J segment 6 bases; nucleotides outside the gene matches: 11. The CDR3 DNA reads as TGCGCCAGCAGCTTACTTTCCAGCGGGGTAGGCAATGAGCAGTTCTTC. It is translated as CASSLLSSGVGNEQFF.

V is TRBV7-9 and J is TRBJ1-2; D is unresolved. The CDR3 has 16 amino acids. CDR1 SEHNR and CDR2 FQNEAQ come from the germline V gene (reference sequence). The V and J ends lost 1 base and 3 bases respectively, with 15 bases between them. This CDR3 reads CASSLGSGQRYYGYTF. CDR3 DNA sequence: TGTGCCAGCAGCTTAGGGTCAGGCCAGAGGTACTATGGCTACACCTTC.

The CDR3 loop reads CASSLALGGLDYEQYF. CDR3 bases: TGTGCCAGCAGCTTAGCGCTGGGGGGCTTAGACTACGAGCAGTACTTC. V usage is TRBV7-9 and J usage is TRBJ2-7; D is perhaps TRBD1 or TRBD2 (6 bases each). Deletions cut 0 bases from V and 3 bases from J, with 15 bases between. The CDR3 runs to 16 residues. Germline loops: CDR1 SEHNR, CDR2 FQNEAQ (reference sequence).

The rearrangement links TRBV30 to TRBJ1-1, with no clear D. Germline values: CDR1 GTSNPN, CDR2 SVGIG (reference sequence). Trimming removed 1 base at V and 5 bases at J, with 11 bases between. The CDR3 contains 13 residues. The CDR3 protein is CAWSDVGRTEAFF. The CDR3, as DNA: TGTGCCTGGAGTGATGTCGGGAGGACTGAAGCTTTCTTT.

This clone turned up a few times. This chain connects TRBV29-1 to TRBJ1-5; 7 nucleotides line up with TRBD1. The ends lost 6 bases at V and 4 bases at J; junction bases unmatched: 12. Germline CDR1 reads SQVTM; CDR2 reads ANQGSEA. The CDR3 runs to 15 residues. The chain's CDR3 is CSVVQQGNGNQPQHF. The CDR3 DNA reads TGCAGCGTCGTTCAACAGGGGAATGGGAATCAGCCCCAGCATTTT.

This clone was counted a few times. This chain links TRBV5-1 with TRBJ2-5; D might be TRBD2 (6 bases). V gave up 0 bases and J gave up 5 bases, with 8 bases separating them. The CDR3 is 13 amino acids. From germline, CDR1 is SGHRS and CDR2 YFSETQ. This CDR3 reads CASSLGLAETQYF. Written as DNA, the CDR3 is TGCGCCAGCAGCTTGGGGCTAGCGGAGACCCAGTACTTC. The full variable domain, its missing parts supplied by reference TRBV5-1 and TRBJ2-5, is KAGVTQTPRYLIKTRGQQVTLSCSPISGHRSVSWYQQTPGQGLQFLFEYFSETQRNKGNFPGRFSGRQFSNSRSEMNVSTLELGDSALYLCASSLGLAETQYFGPGTRLLVL.

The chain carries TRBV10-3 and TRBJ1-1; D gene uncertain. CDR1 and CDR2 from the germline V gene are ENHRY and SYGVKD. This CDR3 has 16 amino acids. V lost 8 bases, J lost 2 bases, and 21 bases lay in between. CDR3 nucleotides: TGTGCCATCGCACCTTCGGCAGGTCGAGGAAACACTGAAGCTTTCTTT. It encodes CAIAPSAGRGNTEAFF.

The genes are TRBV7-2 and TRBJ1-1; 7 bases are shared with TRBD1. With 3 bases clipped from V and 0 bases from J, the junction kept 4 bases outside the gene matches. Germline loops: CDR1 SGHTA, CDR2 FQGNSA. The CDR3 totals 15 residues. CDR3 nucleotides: TGTGCCAGCAGCTTGATAGGACAGGTGAACACTGAAGCTTTCTTT. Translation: CASSLIGQVNTEAFF.

CDR3 amino acids: CASSSRASKSEAFF. As DNA, the CDR3 is TGTGCCAGCAGTTCGCGGGCTTCAAAGAGTGAAGCTTTCTTT. The J gene is TRBJ1-1, the V gene TRBV6-5, with D hard to call. Germline-derived CDR1 and CDR2 are MNHEY and SVGAGI. The CDR3 runs to 14 residues. V lost 4 bases and J 7 bases, leaving 16 bases between the germline ends.